A single sample gave rise to the 9 T cell receptor beta chains below, sequenced in a study of blood T cell repertoires in COVID-19. Clones were read by immunoSEQ multiplex PCR, and TCRdb kept only the in-frame ones, dropping some. The sample gives roughly 230,000 clones, about 85% of which show up once; 6.6% is in the top ten. Source material: PBMCs or T cells enriched from blood (not recorded which). Receptors were obtained from a woman in her forties or fifties who had been exposed to COVID-19.

The CDR3 protein is CASSESGGSSYNEQFF. CDR3 coding DNA: TGCGCCAGCAGTGAGAGCGGGGGGAGCTCCTACAATGAGCAGTTCTTC. The genes are TRBV10-2 and TRBJ2-1, with TRBD2 matching 9 bases. The CDR3 is 16 amino acids. V shed 2 bases, J shed 0 bases, and the junction held 2 bases outside the gene matches. Germline lookup yields CDR1 WSHSY and CDR2 SAAADI.

The J gene is TRBJ2-1, the V gene TRBV7-6; TRBD2 is a possible D gene (6 bases). This CDR3 region has 14 residues. Germline lookup yields CDR1 SGHVS and CDR2 FNYEAQ. V lost 3 bases, J lost 3 bases, and 9 bases lay in between. CDR3 in DNA: TGTGCCAGCAGCTTCGGGGGACTCTACAATGAGCAGTTCTTC. It specifies CASSFGGLYNEQFF. The full variable domain, rest sourced from reference TRBV7-6 and TRBJ2-1, is GAGVSQSPRYKVTKRGQDVALRCDPISGHVSLYWYRQALGQGPEFLTYFNYEAQQDKSGLPNDRFSAERPEGSISTLTIQRTEQRDSAMYRCASSFGGLYNEQFFGPGTRLTVL.

This rearrangement joins TRBV14 to TRBJ1-1, with D possibly TRBD1 on 6 matching bases. V was cut by 4 bases and J by 3 bases, with 21 bases left in between. The germline CDR1 and CDR2 sequences are SGHDN and FVKESK. There are 17 residues in the CDR3. The CDR3 coding sequence is TGTGCCAGCAGCCTGGGGGGGCCCCGCTTGAGGGACACTGAAGCTTTCTTT. Translated, it gives CASSLGGPRLRDTEAFF.

The V and J genes are TRBV3-1 (or the pseudogene TRBV3-2) and TRBJ2-1, with D possibly matching TRBD1 (5 bases). This CDR3 region has 15 residues. Per germline, CDR1 LGHDT and CDR2 YNNKEL (reference sequence). Deletions cut 4 bases from V and 0 bases from J, with 10 bases between. For the CDR3, the DNA is TGTGCCAGCAGCCTAGGGGATAGCTCCTACAATGAGCAGTTCTTC. As protein: CASSLGDSSYNEQFF.

The V and J genes are TRBV6-2 or TRBV6-3 and TRBJ1-2; perhaps TRBD1 as D (6 bases). This CDR3 is built from 14 residues. Trimming took 5 bases from V and 8 from J, leaving 18 bases between them. Germline assignment: CDR1 MNHEY and CDR2 SVGEGT. CDR3 amino acids: CASSPLTGSVGYTF. The CDR3 nucleotides are TGTGCCAGCAGTCCCCTTACAGGGTCGGTCGGCTACACCTTC.

The chain uses TRBV30 and TRBJ2-7, with TRBD1 matching over 9 bases. The CDR3 sequence is 12 residues long. CDR1 is GTSNPN and CDR2 is SVGIG in the germline V gene (reference sequence). Trimming removed 5 bases from V and 3 bases from J; junction bases left unmatched: 2. This CDR3 reads CAWGTGIYEQYF. Here the CDR3 DNA reads TGTGCCTGGGGGACAGGGATCTACGAGCAGTACTTC. The full variable domain, in which reference TRBV30 and TRBJ2-7 provide the parts outside the CDR3, is SQTIHQWPATLVQPVGSPLSLECTVEGTSNPNLYWYRQAAGRGLQLLFYSVGIGQISSEVPQNLSASRPQDRQFILSSKKLLLSDSGFYLCAWGTGIYEQYFGPGTRLTVT.

The chain combines TRBV9 with TRBJ1-2; 7 bases are a match to TRBD1. J lost 8 bases, V lost 0 bases, and 10 bases had no gene match. The germline gives CDR1 SGDLS, CDR2 YYNGEE. The CDR3 sequence is 15 residues long. The CDR3 nucleotides read TGTGCCAGCAGCGTAGAGACAGGGAAAGGATGGGGCTACACCTTC. Translating it yields CASSVETGKGWGYTF.

The chain recombines TRBV7-6 with TRBJ2-5; D is possibly TRBD2 (6 bases). CDR3 length: 13 residues. Germline loops: CDR1 SGHVS, CDR2 FNYEAQ. Trimming left V 5 bases short and J 5 bases short, with 12 bases between. The CDR3 is CASSAGPEETQYF. The CDR3 DNA follows: TGTGCCAGCAGCGCGGGACCCGAGGAGACCCAGTACTTC.

The rearrangement uses TRBV28 and TRBJ1-2, with D uncertain. The germline V gene has CDR1 MDHEN and CDR2 SYDVKM. The CDR3 is made up of 12 amino acids. The V end was cut by 10 bases, the J end by 0 bases, with 9 bases between. The CDR3 coding sequence is TGTGCCACCGTGAGGGCTAACTATGGCTACACCTTC. Translation gives CATVRANYGYTF.